These 24 T cell receptor beta chains came from one sample sequenced in a study of spatial heterogeneity in lung cancer. Study-level findings and limits: Expanded alpha and beta TCR counts within tumors tracked tumor mutation counts.

The time point denotes: sample taken at primary tumor resection. No antigen is known for these receptors. MiXCR was run by TCRdb on the 5' RACE reads, yielding one entry per CDR3 protein. This table has under 7,500 distinct CDR3 sequences, around a sixth appearing once. Sequenced here: lung tumor tissue, sampled at surgery. All receptors come from a male donor with early-stage non-small cell lung cancer.

This clonotype is medium-sized (0.01 to 0.1%). The V call is TRBV20-1, the J call TRBJ2-7; D might be TRBD1 (6 bases). The CDR3 has 13 residues. CDR1 is DFQATT and CDR2 is SNEGSKA in the germline V gene (reference sequence). With 5 bases removed from V and 5 bases from J, the gap between germline ends came to 16 bases. CDR3 sequence reads: CSALQDSKHEQYF. DNA of the CDR3: TGCAGTGCTCTCCAGGACAGTAAGCACGAGCAGTACTTC.

A remark on this clonotype: Here the CDR3 omits its conserved ending phenylalanine or tryptophan, so a read error is the likely source. The rearrangement uses TRBV3-1 and TRBJ1-1; 9 bases line up with TRBD1. V was clipped by 4 bases and J by 1 base; unmatched bases: 1. The V gene's germline CDR1 is LGHDT and CDR2 YNNKEL (reference sequence). There are 14 residues in the CDR3. CDR3 DNA: TGTGCCAGCAGCCTGGACAGGGGGAACACTGAAGCTTTCTCT. Translated: CASSLDRGNTEAFS.

On this clonotype: A clone one base away is much larger, so this may be a read error. The rearrangement links TRBV4-2 to TRBJ2-5; possible D gene TRBD1, 6 bases. CDR1 and CDR2 from the germline V gene are LGHNA and YNFKEQ. This CDR3 is 13 amino acids long. The CDR3 DNA is TGTGCCGGCAGCCCCCGTAGGGGGGAGACCCAGTACTTC. Protein: CAGSPRRGETQYF.

In this sample, this clonotype is medium-sized. The CDR3 DNA sequence: TGTGCCAGCAGCCAAGCCGGGACTAGCGCTTCCTACGAGCAGTACTTC. Residues: CASSQAGTSASYEQYF. The chain recombines TRBV3-1 with TRBJ2-7, with 10 bases lining up with TRBD2. After removal of 1 base from V and 1 base from J, the junction contained 4 bases not matched to a gene. This CDR3 is 16 amino acids long. The germline CDR1 and CDR2 sequences are LGHDT and YNNKEL (reference sequence).

The rearrangement uses TRBV29-1 and TRBJ1-4, with D possibly TRBD1 on 6 matching bases. The CDR3 runs 13 residues. Per germline, CDR1 SQVTM and CDR2 ANQGSEA. V lost 4 bases to trimming and J lost 3 bases, with 9 bases between them. The CDR3 DNA follows: TGCAGCGTTGGGGGGGCGTCTAATGAAAAACTGTTTTTT. Protein product: CSVGGASNEKLFF. Drawing the rest from reference TRBV29-1 and TRBJ1-4, the complete variable domain is SAVISQKPSRDICQRGTSLTIQCQVDSQVTMMFWYRQQPGQSLTLIATANQGSEATYESGFVIDKFPISRPNLTFSTLTVSNMSPEDSSIYLCSVGGASNEKLFFGSGTQLSVL.

This clonotype rates as medium-sized. The V call is TRBV5-1, the J call TRBJ2-1; TRBD2 matches at 12 bases. The CDR3 runs to 17 residues. The germline V gene encodes CDR1 SGHRS and CDR2 YFSETQ. V was clipped by 0 bases and J by 9 bases; unmatched bases: 10. CDR3 nucleotides: TGCGCCAGCAGCTTGGGATTACTAGCGGGAGGAGGCGGTGAGCAGTTCTTC. Protein sequence: CASSLGLLAGGGGEQFF.

This clonotype is categorized as medium-sized. V and J are TRBV3-1 and TRBJ2-1; 9 positions match TRBD2. Per germline, CDR1 LGHDT and CDR2 YNNKEL (reference sequence). The trim removed 1 base at V and 5 bases at J, leaving 3 bases unmatched. There are 15 residues in the CDR3. The CDR3 reads CASSQVAGADNEQFF. CDR3 nucleotides: TGTGCCAGCAGCCAAGTAGCGGGGGCCGACAATGAGCAGTTCTTC.

This clonotype rates as medium-sized (0.01 to 0.1%). This chain links TRBV7-9 with TRBJ2-3, with 13 positions matching TRBD2. The trim removed 4 bases at V and 9 bases at J, leaving 10 bases unmatched. The germline gives CDR1 SEHNR, CDR2 FQNEAQ (reference sequence). This CDR3 comprises 16 residues. The CDR3 spells CASSYNYGLAGATQYF. DNA for the CDR3: TGTGCCAGCAGCTATAATTACGGACTAGCGGGGGCAACGCAGTATTTT.

The V call is TRBV5-6, the J call TRBJ1-1; no definite D call. Trimming removed 6 bases at V and 0 bases at J, with 6 bases between. Germline CDR1 SGHDT, CDR2 YYEEEE. The CDR3 has 12 amino acids. CDR3 DNA sequence: TGTGCCAGCAACACCTTGAACACTGAAGCTTTCTTT. Its protein is CASNTLNTEAFF.

The V gene is TRBV20-1, the J gene TRBJ2-7; a weak D match, TRBD2 (6 bases). The V gene lost 5 bases and the J gene lost 5 bases, with 10 bases spanning the gap. CDR1 and CDR2 from the germline V gene are DFQATT and SNEGSKA (reference sequence). The CDR3 length is 11 residues. The CDR3 nucleotides read TGCAGTGCTTTGGGGGGAAACGAGCAGTACTTC. It translates to CSALGGNEQYF.

In its sample, this clonotype was seen many times. The gene calls are TRBV11-2 and TRBJ2-1; weak D call: TRBD2 (7 bases). The CDR3 is 13 residues long. Germline CDR1 is SGHAT and CDR2 is FQNNGV. Trimming removed 5 bases at V and 5 bases at J, with 10 bases between. The CDR3 reads CASSGGAHNEQFF. CDR3 coding DNA: TGTGCCAGCAGCGGGGGGGCCCACAATGAGCAGTTCTTC.

This clonotype is hyperexpanded (1% or more). This chain links TRBV11-2 with TRBJ2-7; D is unresolved. The V gene lost 5 bases and the J gene lost 2 bases, with 13 bases spanning the gap. In germline, CDR1 is SGHAT, CDR2 FQNNGV. This CDR3 has 14 residues. The CDR3 protein is CASSRDPGTYEQYF. The CDR3, as DNA: TGTGCCAGCAGCAGGGATCCCGGAACCTACGAGCAGTACTTC. The full variable domain, in which reference TRBV11-2 and TRBJ2-7 provide the parts outside the CDR3, is EAGVAQSPRYKIIEKRQSVAFWCNPISGHATLYWYQQILGQGPKLLIQFQNNGVVDDSQLPKDRFSAERLKGVDSTLKIQPAKLEDSAVYLCASSRDPGTYEQYFGPGTRLTVT.

This clonotype has a handful of counts. This chain uses TRBV7-8 with TRBJ2-3, with 8 nucleotides matching TRBD2. The CDR3 is made up of 14 amino acids. The ends lost 5 bases at V and 7 bases at J; junction bases unmatched: 8. The germline gives CDR1 SGHVS, CDR2 FQNEAQ. This chain's CDR3 is CASSPGGGFNTQYF. CDR3 nucleotide sequence: TGTGCCAGCAGCCCCGGCGGGGGGTTTAATACGCAGTATTTT. The whole variable domain, filled in from reference TRBV7-8 and TRBJ2-3, reads GAGVSQSPRYKVAKRGQDVALRCDPISGHVSLFWYQQALGQGPEFLTYFQNEAQLDKSGLPSDRFFAERPEGSVSTLKIQRTQQEDSAVYLCASSPGGGFNTQYFGPGTRLTVL.

This clonotype is medium-sized within its sample. The chain employs TRBV5-1 and TRBJ2-1, with 7 positions matching TRBD2. V gave up 4 bases and J gave up 4 bases; unmatched junction bases: 8. Germline V lookup: CDR1 SGHRS, CDR2 YFSETQ. The CDR3 length is 15 residues. The CDR3 DNA reads TGCGCCAGCAGCATGACTAGCAATCGGTACAATGAGCAGTTCTTC. Its translation is CASSMTSNRYNEQFF.

This clonotype is medium-sized in the sample. The chain is built from TRBV7-8 and TRBJ2-1, with 7 bases identical to TRBD2. The CDR3 has 14 amino acids. After removal of 1 base from V and 6 bases from J, the junction contained 3 bases not matched to a gene. CDR1 and CDR2 from the germline V gene are SGHVS and FQNEAQ. CDR3 nucleotides: TGTGCCAGCAGCTTAGTCACTAGCGCCAATGAGCAGTTCTTC. It translates to CASSLVTSANEQFF.

The chain combines TRBV28 with TRBJ1-1; a weak D match, TRBD1 (5 bases). V was cut by 7 bases and J by 6 bases, with 12 bases left in between. The germline V gene has CDR1 MDHEN and CDR2 SYDVKM. The CDR3 runs to 12 residues. DNA for the CDR3: TGTGCCAGCACCAGAGAAGGGGCTGAAGCTTTCTTT. It yields the protein CASTREGAEAFF.

This clonotype was counted at least ten times. The chain is built from TRBV6-2 or TRBV6-3 and TRBJ2-6, with TRBD1 identical over 8 bases. The CDR3 covers 17 residues. V shed 2 bases and J 0 bases; nucleotides not matched to a gene: 3. Looked up from germline, CDR1 is MNHEY and CDR2 is SVGEGT. In DNA form, the CDR3 reads TGTGCCAGCAGTTACGGGACAGGAGCCTCTGGGGCCAACGTCCTGACTTTC. It specifies CASSYGTGASGANVLTF.

J is TRBJ2-7 and V is TRBV7-2; 7 positions match TRBD1. The CDR3 length is 15 residues. Germline V gives CDR1 SGHTA, CDR2 FQGNSA. With V trimmed by 5 bases and J by 0 bases, 7 bases remained unmatched. The CDR3 region has the DNA TGTGCCAGCAGCCCGACAGGGTCGAGCTCCTACGAGCAGTACTTC. Translated: CASSPTGSSSYEQYF.

This clonotype is labeled as medium-sized. The gene calls are TRBV28 and TRBJ2-3; D unclear. Trimming pared 7 bases from V and 0 bases from J, leaving 14 bases between. This CDR3 spans 15 amino acids. Germline CDR1 reads MDHEN; CDR2 reads SYDVKM. The DNA of the CDR3 is TGTGCCAGCAACCACGGCAGCGTGAGCACAGATACGCAGTATTTT. Protein sequence: CASNHGSVSTDTQYF.

By sample share, this clonotype is medium-sized. This sequence joins TRBV7-8 and TRBJ2-3, with 9 bases matching TRBD2. Germline V gives CDR1 SGHVS, CDR2 FQNEAQ. This CDR3 region has 16 residues. The V and J ends lost 3 bases and 0 bases, in that order; junction bases with no gene match: 4. The chain's CDR3 is CASSFLSGGSTDTQYF. As DNA, the CDR3 is TGTGCCAGCAGCTTCCTTAGCGGGGGAAGCACAGATACGCAGTATTTT.

This clonotype qualifies as medium-sized (0.01 to 0.1%). The CDR3 bases are TGTGCCAGCTCACCACTCCTAGCGAGTTCTAAAGAGACCCAGTACTTC. Translation gives CASSPLLASSKETQYF. V usage is TRBV18 and J usage is TRBJ2-5; possibly TRBD2 for D (6 bases). V shed 1 base and J shed 3 bases, with 15 bases lying between them. This CDR3 is built from 16 residues. Looked up from germline, CDR1 is KGHSH and CDR2 is LQKENI.

This clonotype is medium-sized (0.01 to 0.1%) in the sample. CDR3 in DNA: TGTGCCAGCAGCTTAGTTGCGGGGTACACAGATACGCAGTATTTT. It encodes CASSLVAGYTDTQYF. The rearrangement uses TRBV7-6 and TRBJ2-3, with D possibly matching TRBD2 (6 bases). This CDR3 has 15 residues. CDR1 and CDR2 (germline): SGHVS, FNYEAQ. V was shortened by 1 base and J by 2 bases, with 10 bases between the two germline ends.

This clonotype is medium-sized in the sample. This chain uses TRBV5-4 with TRBJ2-3, with TRBD1 matching 7 bases. The CDR3 runs to 15 residues. V lost 1 base and J lost 4; bases outside the gene matches: 6. Germline assignment: CDR1 SGHNT and CDR2 YYREEE (reference sequence). This CDR3 is CASSLYVRGSDTQYF. The DNA for the CDR3 is TGTGCCAGCAGCTTGTACGTCAGGGGGTCAGATACGCAGTATTTT.

Relative to its sample, this clonotype is medium-sized. The chain couples TRBV29-1 to TRBJ2-1, with TRBD2 as a possible D gene (7 bases). There are 13 residues in the CDR3. Trimming shortened V by 5 bases and J by 9 bases, and 17 bases separated the two germline ends. Germline CDR1 reads SQVTM; CDR2 reads ANQGSEA. The CDR3 nucleotides are TGCAGCGTTACCCCTAGTAGGGGGGGTGAGCAGTTCTTC. As protein: CSVTPSRGGEQFF.